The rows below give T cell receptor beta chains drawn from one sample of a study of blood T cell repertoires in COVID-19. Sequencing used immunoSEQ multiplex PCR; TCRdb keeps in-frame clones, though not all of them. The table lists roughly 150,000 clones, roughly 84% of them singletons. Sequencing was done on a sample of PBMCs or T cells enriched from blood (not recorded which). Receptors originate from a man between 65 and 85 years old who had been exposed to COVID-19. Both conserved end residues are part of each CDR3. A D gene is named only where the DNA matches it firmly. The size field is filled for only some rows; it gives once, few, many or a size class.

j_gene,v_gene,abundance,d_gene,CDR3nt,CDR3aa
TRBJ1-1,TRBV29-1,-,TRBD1,TGCAGCGCCACCGGGGCCGCAGGGGGCAGGACTGAAGCTTTCTTT,CSATGAAGGRTEAFF
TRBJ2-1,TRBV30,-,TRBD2,TGTGCCTGGAGTGTGTTGTCGGGGGGTGAGCAGTTCTTC,CAWSVLSGGEQFF
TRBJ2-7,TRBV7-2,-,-,TGTGCCAGCAGCCCCGGACTATTCGCCTACGAGCAGTACTTC,CASSPGLFAYEQYF
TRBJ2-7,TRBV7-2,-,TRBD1,TGTGCCAGCACAAGACAGGGACCCTACGAGCAGTACTTC,CASTRQGPYEQYF
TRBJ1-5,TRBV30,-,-,TGTGCCTGGAGCGATGCACTACTCAATCAGCCCCAGCATTTT,CAWSDALLNQPQHF
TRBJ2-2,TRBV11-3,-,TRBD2,TGTGCCAGAGAATACTTCGCGGGGGGTTTGAACACCGGGGAGCTGTTTTTT,CAREYFAGGLNTGELFF
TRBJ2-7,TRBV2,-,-,TGTGCCAGCAGTGAATTACAGACGGGGGAGCAGTACTTC,CASSELQTGEQYF
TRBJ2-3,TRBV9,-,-,TGTGCCAGCAGCCCGGACTCCTACCGGACAGATACGCAGTATTTT,CASSPDSYRTDTQYF
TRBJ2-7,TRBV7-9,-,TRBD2,TGTGCCACCTCCCTACTAGCGGGGGACTACGAGCAGTACTTC,CATSLLAGDYEQYF
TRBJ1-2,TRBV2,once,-,TGTGCCAGCGGAAGGGACAACGGTGGCTATGGCTACACCTTC,CASGRDNGGYGYTF
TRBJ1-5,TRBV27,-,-,TGTGCCAGCAGGGAAGGACAGTTCAATCAGCCCCAGCATTTT,CASREGQFNQPQHF
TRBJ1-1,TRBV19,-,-,TGTGCCAGTAGTATAGCCCCGAGGGCTGAAGCTTTCTTT,CASSIAPRAEAFF
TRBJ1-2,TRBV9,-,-,TGTGCCAGCAGCGTACCAAATCAACAGGGACCGCTCTATGGCTACACCTTC,CASSVPNQQGPLYGYTF
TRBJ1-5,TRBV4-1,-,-,TGCGCCAGCAGCCAAGGAGGAGGGGATCAGCCCCAGCATTTT,CASSQGGGDQPQHF
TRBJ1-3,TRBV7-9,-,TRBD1,TGTGCCAGCAGGGCCGGGACAGGGGGCATCCGGGCTGGAAACACCATATATTTT,CASRAGTGGIRAGNTIYF
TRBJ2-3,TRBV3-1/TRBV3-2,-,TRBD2,TGTGCCAGCAGCCGAAGTCCGCTAGCGGGCACAGATACGCAGTATTTT,CASSRSPLAGTDTQYF
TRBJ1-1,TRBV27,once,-,TGTGCCAGCAGTTTAAGAGGGCTGAACACTGAAGCTTTCTTT,CASSLRGLNTEAFF
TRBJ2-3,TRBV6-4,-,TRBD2,TGTGCCAGCAGTGTAACAGTTAGCGGGGGGCCCTCTACAGATACGCAGTATTTT,CASSVTVSGGPSTDTQYF
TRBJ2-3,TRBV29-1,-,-,TGCAGCGTTGTCGGAGATACGCAGTATTTT,CSVVGDTQYF
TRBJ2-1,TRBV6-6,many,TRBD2,TGTGCCAGCCGTCCTAGCGGGAGGACAACTAGGGATGAGCAGTTCTTC,CASRPSGRTTRDEQFF
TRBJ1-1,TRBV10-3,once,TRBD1,TGTGCCATCAGGGACCGGGACAGGGGCCTCAACACTGAAGCTTTCTTT,CAIRDRDRGLNTEAFF
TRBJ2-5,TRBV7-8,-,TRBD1,TGTGCCAGCAGCTTAATGGCAGGGGGCAGGGAGACCCAGTACTTC,CASSLMAGGRETQYF
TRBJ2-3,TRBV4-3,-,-,TGCGCCAGCAGCCCCCAAAGCTCTAGCACAGATACGCAGTATTTT,CASSPQSSSTDTQYF
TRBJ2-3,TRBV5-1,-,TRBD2,TGCGCCAGCAGCTTGGGTAGCGGGGGAACAGATACGCAGTATTTT,CASSLGSGGTDTQYF
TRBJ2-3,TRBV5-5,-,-,TGTGCCAGCAGCTGGGGGACTAGCACAGATACGCAGTATTTT,CASSWGTSTDTQYF
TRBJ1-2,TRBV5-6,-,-,TGTGCCAGCAGCCTATGGGGGCCCGCCGGGGGCTACACCTTC,CASSLWGPAGGYTF
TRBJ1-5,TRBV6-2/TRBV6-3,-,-,TGTGCCAGCAGTTACTTCATAGCCCGGCCCCAGCATTTT,CASSYFIARPQHF
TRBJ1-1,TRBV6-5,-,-,TGTGCCAGCAGCCTCCCAGGGAAGTCTGAAGCTTTCTTT,CASSLPGKSEAFF
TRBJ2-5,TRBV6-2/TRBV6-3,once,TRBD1,TGTGCCAGCAGTTGGACAGGCCGAGAGACCCAGTACTTC,CASSWTGRETQYF
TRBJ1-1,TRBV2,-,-,TGTGCCAGCAGTGAAAGCGGCAGGGGATCGACTGAAGCTTTCTTT,CASSESGRGSTEAFF
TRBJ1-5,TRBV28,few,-,TGTGCCAGCAGTGTCCAGGTCACCAATCAGCCCCAGCATTTT,CASSVQVTNQPQHF
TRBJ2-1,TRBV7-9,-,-,TGTGCCAGCAGTAAGCCTCGGGGCAATGAGCAGTTCTTC,CASSKPRGNEQFF
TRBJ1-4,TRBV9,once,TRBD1,TGTGCCAGCAGCGCGGGAGGGGGCGCGGATAATGAAAAACTGTTTTTT,CASSAGGGADNEKLFF
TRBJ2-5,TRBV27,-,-,TGTGCCAGCAGTTTATTTATCCCCAGGGATATGCAAGAGACCCAGTACTTC,CASSLFIPRDMQETQYF
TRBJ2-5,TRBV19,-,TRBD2,TGTGCCAGTAGTCCAGGGACTAGCGGGACCCAAGAGACCCAGTACTTC,CASSPGTSGTQETQYF
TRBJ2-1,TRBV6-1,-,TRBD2,TGTGCCAGCAGTGAAAGGCCTAGCGGGGGGGCATACAATGAGCAGTTCTTC,CASSERPSGGAYNEQFF
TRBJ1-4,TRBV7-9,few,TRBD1,TGTGCCAGCAGCTTATCCCAGGGGGAGCAACTGTTTTTT,CASSLSQGEQLFF
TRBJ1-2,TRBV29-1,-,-,TGCAGCGTTCCAGCTAACTATGGCTACACCTTC,CSVPANYGYTF
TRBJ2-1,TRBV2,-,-,TGTGCCAGCAGTGATTTTGTATGGTCGAGTTTAAGTGAGCAGTTCTTC,CASSDFVWSSLSEQFF
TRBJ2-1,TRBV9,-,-,TGTGCCAGCAGCACCGATCAGGGCCCGGCCCGGTTCTTC,CASSTDQGPARFF
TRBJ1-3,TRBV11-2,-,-,TGTGCCAGCAGCTTAGATGGGACACTCAGAAACACCATATATTTT,CASSLDGTLRNTIYF
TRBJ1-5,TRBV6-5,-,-,TGTGCCAGCAGTTACTCGACGGGGAAACCCCAGCATTTT,CASSYSTGKPQHF
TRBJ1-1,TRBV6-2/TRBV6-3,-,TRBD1,TGTGCCAGCAGTTTAGGGGACAGGGCTATTGAAGCTTTCTTT,CASSLGDRAIEAFF
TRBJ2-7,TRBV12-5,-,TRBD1,TGTGCTAGTGGTCTAAACCCGGGACAGGGGTTCTACGAGCAGTACTTC,CASGLNPGQGFYEQYF
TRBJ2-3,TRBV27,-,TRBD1,TGTGCCAGCAGCCGACTGACAGGGGGCACAGATACGCAGTATTTT,CASSRLTGGTDTQYF
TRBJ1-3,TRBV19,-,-,TGTGCCAGTAGTCTTTCCGGAAACACCATATATTTT,CASSLSGNTIYF
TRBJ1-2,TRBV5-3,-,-,TGTGCCAGAAGGTCATATGGCTACACCTTC,CARRSYGYTF